This TCR beta chain was sequenced in a study of blood T cell repertoires in COVID-19. Turning to the study itself: From the United States, Italy and Spain came samples of acute and convalescent COVID-19. Nucleic acid was either cDNA or gDNA, and it came from T cells, B-cell-depleted T cells, or PBMCs.

Original analysis: Amplification of reference gene primers provided the estimated nucleated cell counts. Method: immunoSEQ multiplex PCR; TCRdb's copy keeps in-frame clones and lacks some. The D gene and trimming were derived from the DNA, and the V and J assignments and clone size from that table. The data hold about 120,000 clones, with 85% observed a single time. The CDR3 is 14 amino acids. Germline V gene sequence: CDR1 KGHDR, CDR2 SFDVKD. V lost 7 bases and J 5 bases, leaving 14 bases between the germline ends. Sequencing was performed on peripheral blood. The receptor was isolated from a human donor in a cohort sampled during active COVID-19. The genes are TRBV24-1 and TRBJ2-1; D may be TRBD1 (5 bases). CDR3 DNA sequence: TGTGCCACCAGGCCTACGGACACTGACAATGAGCAGTTCTTC. The encoded protein is CATRPTDTDNEQFF.